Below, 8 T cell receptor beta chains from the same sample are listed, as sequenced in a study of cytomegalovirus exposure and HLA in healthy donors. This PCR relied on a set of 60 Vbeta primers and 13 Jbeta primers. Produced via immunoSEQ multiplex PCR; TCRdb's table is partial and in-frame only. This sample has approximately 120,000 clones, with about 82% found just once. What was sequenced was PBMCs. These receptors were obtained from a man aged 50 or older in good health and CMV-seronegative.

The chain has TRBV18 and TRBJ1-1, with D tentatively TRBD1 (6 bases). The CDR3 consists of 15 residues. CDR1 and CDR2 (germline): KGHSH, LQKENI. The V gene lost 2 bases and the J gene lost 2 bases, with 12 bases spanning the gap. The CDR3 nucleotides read TGTGCCAGCTCACCAGGGGGCGCTCGTAACACTGAAGCTTTCTTT. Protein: CASSPGGARNTEAFF. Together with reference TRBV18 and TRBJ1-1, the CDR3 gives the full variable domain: NAGVMQNPRHLVRRRGQEARLRCSPMKGHSHVYWYRQLPEEGLKFMVYLQKENIIDESGMPKERFSAEFPKEGPSILRIQQVVRGDSAAYFCASSPGGARNTEAFFGQGTRLTVV.

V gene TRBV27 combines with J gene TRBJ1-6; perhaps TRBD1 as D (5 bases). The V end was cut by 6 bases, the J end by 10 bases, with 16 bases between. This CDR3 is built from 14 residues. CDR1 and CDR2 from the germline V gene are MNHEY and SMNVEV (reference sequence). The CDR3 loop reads CASRRDLDWSPLHF. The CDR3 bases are TGTGCCAGCAGGAGGGACTTAGATTGGTCACCCCTCCACTTT.

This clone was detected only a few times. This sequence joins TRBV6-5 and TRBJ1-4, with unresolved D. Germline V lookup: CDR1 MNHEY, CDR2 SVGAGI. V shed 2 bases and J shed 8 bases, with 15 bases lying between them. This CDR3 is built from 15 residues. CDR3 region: CASSYLAGKEEKLFF. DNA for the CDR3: TGTGCCAGCAGTTACCTTGCGGGGAAGGAGGAAAAACTGTTTTTT.

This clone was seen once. The CDR3: CASSLGVGLTGNEQFF. For the CDR3, the DNA is TGTGCCAGCAGCTTAGGAGTAGGACTCACCGGCAATGAGCAGTTCTTC. The rearrangement links TRBV11-3 to TRBJ2-1, with a possible D match to TRBD2 (5 bases). CDR1 is SGHNT, CDR2 YENEEA, per germline. V was trimmed by 1 base and J by 6 bases, leaving 16 bases between them. This CDR3 region has 16 residues.

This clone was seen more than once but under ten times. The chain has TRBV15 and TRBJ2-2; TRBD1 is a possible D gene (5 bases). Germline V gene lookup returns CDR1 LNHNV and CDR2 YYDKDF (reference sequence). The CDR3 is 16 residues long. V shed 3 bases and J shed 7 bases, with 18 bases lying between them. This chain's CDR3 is CATSRTYADQGGELFF. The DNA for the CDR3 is TGTGCCACCAGCAGGACCTACGCGGATCAGGGCGGGGAGCTGTTTTTT.

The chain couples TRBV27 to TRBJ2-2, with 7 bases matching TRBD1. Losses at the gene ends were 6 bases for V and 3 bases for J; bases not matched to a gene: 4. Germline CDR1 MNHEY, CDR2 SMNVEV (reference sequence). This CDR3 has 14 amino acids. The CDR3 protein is CASRTGWDTGELFF. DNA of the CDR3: TGTGCCAGCAGGACAGGGTGGGACACCGGGGAGCTGTTTTTT.

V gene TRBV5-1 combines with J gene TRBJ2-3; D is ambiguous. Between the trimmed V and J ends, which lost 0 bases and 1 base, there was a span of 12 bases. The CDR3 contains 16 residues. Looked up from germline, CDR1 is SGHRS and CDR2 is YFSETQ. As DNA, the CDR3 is TGCGCCAGCAGCTTGGGTGAAATAGCTGGCACAGATACGCAGTATTTT. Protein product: CASSLGEIAGTDTQYF.

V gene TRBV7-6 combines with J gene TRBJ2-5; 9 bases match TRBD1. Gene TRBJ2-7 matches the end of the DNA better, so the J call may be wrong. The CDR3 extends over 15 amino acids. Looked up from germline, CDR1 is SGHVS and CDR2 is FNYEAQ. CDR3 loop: CASSPTYRGRGEQYF. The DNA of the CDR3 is TGTGCCAGCAGCCCGACGTACAGGGGGCGCGGCGAGCAGTACTTC.